A single TCR beta chain is shown here with its context. Its matching antigen is unknown. The data were obtained in a study of cytomegalovirus exposure and HLA in healthy donors. Study-wide findings and caveats: Association of a missense DCLRE1C variant with TCR beta V- and J-gene trimming was reported in a later analysis. Most TCR sequences were rare, but some public TCRs occurred in many donors. TCR beta V segments were, for the most part, productive about 87% or about 30% of the time in an earlier analysis.

Trimming removed 0 bases from V and 6 bases from J, with 10 bases in between. CDR3 length: 14 amino acids. CDR1 and CDR2 from the germline V gene are SGHNT and YYREEE (reference sequence). PCR involved 60 Vbeta and 13 Jbeta primers. Per the original data handling: In a later analysis, the count reached tens of millions of unique TCR beta chains, with about 12 million shared. The protocol was immunoSEQ multiplex PCR, while the TCRdb copy is restricted to in-frame clones and leaves out a portion. Clone size and the V and J calls come from that table; the DNA yielded D and trimming. The table has approximately 75,000 clones, around 83% seen once.

The chain recombines TRBV5-4 with TRBJ2-1; D perhaps matches TRBD2 (5 bases). Material for sequencing was PBMCs. The receptor was isolated from a man between 65 and 85 years old in good health and CMV-seropositive. DNA for the CDR3: TGTGCCAGCAGCTTGGTGTTTGGGAGCAATGAGCAGTTCTTC. Amino acids: CASSLVFGSNEQFF.